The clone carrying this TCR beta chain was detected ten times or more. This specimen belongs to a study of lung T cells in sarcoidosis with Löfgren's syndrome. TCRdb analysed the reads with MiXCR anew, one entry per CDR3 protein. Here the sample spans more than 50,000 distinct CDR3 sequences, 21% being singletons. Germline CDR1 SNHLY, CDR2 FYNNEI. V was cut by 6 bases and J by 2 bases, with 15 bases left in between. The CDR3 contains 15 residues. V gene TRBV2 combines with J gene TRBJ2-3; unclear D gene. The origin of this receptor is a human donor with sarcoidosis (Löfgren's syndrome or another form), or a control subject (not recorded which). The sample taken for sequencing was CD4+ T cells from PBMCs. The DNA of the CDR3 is TGTGCCAGCAGAGCCTATAGTGCGTACACAGATACGCAGTATTTT. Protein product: CASRAYSAYTDTQYF.